Following are 27 T cell receptor beta chains from one sample sequenced in a study of blood T cell repertoires in COVID-19. TCRdb keeps only in-frame clones here, not all; method: immunoSEQ multiplex PCR. Of about 86,000 clones listed, roughly 84% are singletons. The sequencing input was peripheral blood. The receptors come from a man in his sixties or seventies with acute or convalescent COVID-19.

The J gene is TRBJ2-1, the V gene TRBV9; TRBD2 matches 8 bases. V was pared by 0 bases and J by 10 bases, with 9 bases of the junction left unmatched. CDR3 size: 15 residues. CDR1 and CDR2 (germline): SGDLS, YYNGEE. The CDR3 spells CASSVGGGPQWEQFF. For the CDR3, the DNA is TGTGCCAGCAGCGTAGGCGGGGGGCCTCAATGGGAGCAGTTCTTC.

The rearrangement joins TRBV5-1 to TRBJ2-3; D unresolved. CDR1 and CDR2 from the germline V gene are SGHRS and YFSETQ. Trimming pared 2 bases from V and 6 bases from J, leaving 4 bases between. CDR3 length: 11 residues. The CDR3 DNA reads TGCGCCAGCAGCTTAGCGGATACGCAGTATTTT. This sequence encodes CASSLADTQYF. The variable domain in full, with the rest retrieved from reference TRBV5-1 and TRBJ2-3, is KAGVTQTPRYLIKTRGQQVTLSCSPISGHRSVSWYQQTPGQGLQFLFEYFSETQRNKGNFPGRFSGRQFSNSRSEMNVSTLELGDSALYLCASSLADTQYFGPGTRLTVL.

Notes on this clone: The identical CDR3 is also encoded by other nucleotide sequences in the sample. The rearrangement joins TRBV15 to TRBJ1-6; D is unclear. The V end was cut by 0 bases, the J end by 8 bases, with 5 bases between. Germline V gives CDR1 LNHNV, CDR2 YYDKDF (reference sequence). The CDR3 has 13 residues. The CDR3 protein is CATSRDPDSPLHF. Written as DNA, the CDR3 is TGTGCCACCAGCAGAGATCCCGATTCACCCCTCCACTTT.

This sequence joins TRBV19 and TRBJ2-3; the D gene is possibly TRBD2 (6 bases). Germline assignment: CDR1 LNHDA and CDR2 SQIVND (reference sequence). Trimming took off 3 bases at V and 5 bases at J, with 15 bases between the two ends. The CDR3 runs 15 residues. In nucleotides, the CDR3 is TGTGCCAGTAGTATTGGAGGGTATACCGGAGATACGCAGTATTTT. Amino acid sequence: CASSIGGYTGDTQYF.

V gene TRBV2 combines with J gene TRBJ1-3, with unresolved D. This CDR3 is 14 amino acids long. The germline CDR1 and CDR2 sequences are SNHLY and FYNNEI. Trimming took off 2 bases at V and 3 bases at J, with 8 bases between the two ends. The CDR3 here is CASSETVFGNTIYF. DNA for the CDR3: TGTGCCAGCAGTGAAACAGTGTTTGGAAACACCATATATTTT. Full variable domain (outside the CDR3, taken from reference TRBV2 and TRBJ1-3): EPEVTQTPSHQVTQMGQEVILRCVPISNHLYFYWYRQILGQKVEFLVSFYNNEISEKSEIFDDQFSVERPDGSNFTLKIRSTKLEDSAMYFCASSETVFGNTIYFGEGSWLTVV.

This sequence joins TRBV12-3 or TRBV12-4 and TRBJ2-7; TRBD1 matches at 8 bases. The CDR3 has 13 residues. V was clipped by 2 bases and J by 4 bases; unmatched bases: 1. The DNA for the CDR3 is TGTGCCAGCAGTTTAAACAGGGGGTACGAGCAGTACTTC. Encoded protein: CASSLNRGYEQYF.

This sequence joins TRBV6-1 and TRBJ2-1; TRBD2 agrees at 12 bases. The CDR3 sequence is 16 residues long. V lost 2 bases and J lost 3; bases outside the gene matches: 2. Germline-derived CDR1 and CDR2 are MNHNS and SASEGT. The CDR3: CASSEWTSGVYNEQFF. The CDR3 region has the DNA TGTGCCAGCAGTGAATGGACTAGCGGGGTCTACAATGAGCAGTTCTTC.

The rearrangement links TRBV4-1 to TRBJ2-1; 8 bases align to TRBD2. V gave up 2 bases and J gave up 9 bases; unmatched junction bases: 6. The CDR3 is made up of 14 amino acids. CDR1 MGHRA and CDR2 YSYEKL come from the germline V gene. CDR3 nucleotide sequence: TGCGCCAGCAGCCAATTCGGGGGGGCTGGTGAGCAGTTCTTC. Its translation is CASSQFGGAGEQFF.

This clone appeared a few times. The sample contains more than one DNA sequence encoding this CDR3. The gene calls are TRBV7-8 and TRBJ2-7; TRBD2 matches at 9 bases. Germline assignment: CDR1 SGHVS and CDR2 FQNEAQ. V shed 3 bases and J 2 bases; nucleotides not matched to a gene: 14. The CDR3 is 18 amino acids. CDR3 in DNA: TGTGCCAGCAGCTTCGGGGGACTCGCGGGGGGGCCCGCCTACGAGCAGTACTTC. As protein: CASSFGGLAGGPAYEQYF.

The chain links TRBV6-1 to TRBJ1-3; D perhaps matches TRBD1 (5 bases). Germline CDR1 and CDR2: MNHNS and SASEGT. The CDR3 sequence is 16 residues long. V was cut by 0 bases and J by 5 bases, with 14 bases left in between. The CDR3 sequence: CASSEAGLTPRNTIYF. In DNA form, the CDR3 reads TGTGCCAGCAGTGAAGCGGGGCTGACCCCCAGAAACACCATATATTTT.

The chain recombines TRBV28 with TRBJ1-6; D unclear. V was clipped by 6 bases and J by 9 bases, with 9 bases between them. Per germline, CDR1 MDHEN and CDR2 SYDVKM. The CDR3 runs to 12 residues. The CDR3 DNA sequence: TGTGCCAGCAGGACACAGATTTCACCCCTCCACTTT. It translates to CASRTQISPLHF.

The chain has TRBV2 and TRBJ1-1, with TRBD1 as a possible D gene (5 bases). CDR3 length equals 13 residues. V lost 8 bases, J lost 13 bases, and 23 bases lay in between. Germline assignment: CDR1 SNHLY and CDR2 FYNNEI. The CDR3 sequence is CASGYLTGNFDFF. For the CDR3, the DNA is TGTGCCAGCGGATACCTCACAGGAAATTTTGATTTCTTT.

This chain links TRBV2 with TRBJ2-5; 8 bases match TRBD2. The J segment lost 5 bases and the V segment lost 6 bases, leaving 11 bases of the junction unmatched. The germline CDR1 and CDR2 sequences are SNHLY and FYNNEI. CDR3 size: 15 residues. Here the CDR3 reads CASRIIRGGLETQYF. Here the CDR3 DNA reads TGTGCCAGCAGAATTATTCGGGGGGGGCTTGAGACCCAGTACTTC.

This chain uses TRBV3-1 (or the pseudogene TRBV3-2) with TRBJ2-7, with 8 bases aligning to TRBD2. This CDR3 is 16 amino acids long. With 0 bases clipped from V and 2 bases from J, the junction kept 6 bases outside the gene matches. CDR1 and CDR2 (germline): LGHDT, YNNKEL (reference sequence). The CDR3 loop is CASSQEGSGATYEQYF. The CDR3 DNA is TGTGCCAGCAGCCAAGAAGGTAGCGGGGCGACCTACGAGCAGTACTTC.

The chain is built from TRBV10-3 and TRBJ1-5; perhaps TRBD1 as D (5 bases). The V gene's germline CDR1 is ENHRY and CDR2 SYGVKD. There are 13 residues in the CDR3. V was shortened by 3 bases and J by 7 bases, with 10 bases between the two germline ends. The CDR3 nucleotides read TGTGCCATCAGTGACTGGCAGGGACAGCCCCAGCATTTT. Translating it yields CAISDWQGQPQHF.

This chain connects TRBV3-1 (or the pseudogene TRBV3-2) to TRBJ2-3; 9 bases are a match to TRBD2. The CDR3 is 17 amino acids. Germline lookup yields CDR1 LGHDT and CDR2 YNNKEL (reference sequence). Trimming took 4 bases from V and 1 from J; bases not matched to a gene: 9. This chain's CDR3 is CASSLPRGGGGTDTQYF. Here the CDR3 DNA reads TGTGCCAGCAGCCTCCCTCGGGGCGGGGGGGGCACAGATACGCAGTATTTT.

This chain links TRBV4-1 with TRBJ2-3; the D gene is possibly TRBD1 (7 bases). This CDR3 region has 17 residues. Germline V gene lookup returns CDR1 MGHRA and CDR2 YSYEKL. V was clipped by 3 bases and J by 4 bases, with 20 bases between them. The CDR3 loop is CASSHPIRGRGADTQYF. For the CDR3, the DNA is TGCGCCAGCAGCCATCCTATTCGGGGCAGGGGGGCAGATACGCAGTATTTT.

The V and J genes are TRBV7-2 and TRBJ1-5; D unclear. V lost 1 base and J lost 0, with 4 bases in between. Germline V gene sequence: CDR1 SGHTA, CDR2 FQGNSA. The CDR3 runs to 14 residues. This CDR3 reads CASSLGNSNQPQHF. The CDR3 DNA follows: TGTGCCAGCAGCTTAGGTAATAGCAATCAGCCCCAGCATTTT.

This clone was observed at least ten times. This rearrangement joins TRBV11-2 to TRBJ2-2, with 9 bases identical to TRBD1. V lost 5 bases to trimming and J lost 7 bases; unmatched junction nucleotides: 8. Germline CDR1 is SGHAT and CDR2 is FQNNGV. The CDR3 has 15 amino acids. CDR3 DNA sequence: TGTGCCAGCAGCCCTGGACAGGGGCTGGTCGGGGAGCTGTTTTTT. Translation: CASSPGQGLVGELFF.

The chain recombines TRBV18 with TRBJ2-6; no clear D. CDR3 length equals 17 residues. Trimming took off 3 bases at V and 0 bases at J, with 12 bases between the two ends. The germline gives CDR1 KGHSH, CDR2 LQKENI. The CDR3 here is CASSPNRWSSGANVLTF. CDR3 coding DNA: TGTGCCAGCTCACCCAACCGATGGAGCTCTGGGGCCAACGTCCTGACTTTC.

The chain carries TRBV11-2 and TRBJ2-1; possible D gene TRBD1, 5 bases. With 1 base removed from V and 2 bases from J, the gap between germline ends came to 9 bases. Looked up from germline, CDR1 is SGHAT and CDR2 is FQNNGV. The CDR3 loop spans 15 amino acids. The CDR3 region is CASSLGGGPYNEQFF. For the CDR3, the DNA is TGTGCCAGCAGCTTAGGGGGCGGACCCTACAATGAGCAGTTCTTC.

V usage is TRBV28 and J usage is TRBJ1-1; 10 bases match TRBD1. Germline lookup yields CDR1 MDHEN and CDR2 SYDVKM. V dropped 6 bases and J dropped 6; count of bases not matched to a gene: 7. The CDR3 length is 14 residues. In DNA form, the CDR3 reads TGTGCCAGCAGGTCCGGGACAGGGGCCTCTGAAGCTTTCTTT. It is translated as CASRSGTGASEAFF.

This rearrangement joins TRBV6-5 to TRBJ1-2; possibly TRBD1 for D (6 bases). V was cut by 2 bases and J by 7 bases, with 11 bases left in between. Germline V lookup: CDR1 MNHEY, CDR2 SVGAGI. This CDR3 spans 13 amino acids. CDR3 residues: CASSYEAGAGYTF. As DNA, the CDR3 is TGTGCCAGCAGTTACGAGGCAGGGGCTGGCTACACCTTC.

This chain uses TRBV13 with TRBJ2-7; a weak D match, TRBD2 (6 bases). This CDR3 region has 14 residues. Trimming left V 5 bases short and J 2 bases short, with 13 bases between. The germline gives CDR1 PRHDT, CDR2 FYEKMQ (reference sequence). CDR3 DNA: TGTGCCAGCAGCGCCAGACTAGGGACCTACGAGCAGTACTTC. Its protein product is CASSARLGTYEQYF.

This chain uses TRBV21-1 with TRBJ2-3; TRBD2, the table's D call, was not compared with the DNA. TRBV21-1 is labeled a pseudogene. This CDR3 region has 20 residues. The CDR3 is CASSKSGVGMAGRHTDTQYF. CDR3 nucleotides: TGTGCCAGCAGCAAATCCGGTGTTGGGATGGCAGGGAGGCACACAGATACGCAGTATTTT.

CDR3 region: CATSRGAGLGSNTGELFF. CDR3 bases: TGTGCCACCAGCAGAGGTGCGGGACTAGGTTCGAACACCGGGGAGCTGTTTTTT. The J gene is TRBJ2-2, the V gene TRBV15, with 8 bases fitting TRBD2. Trimming removed 1 base from V and 0 bases from J; junction bases left unmatched: 7. CDR3 size: 18 residues. CDR1 is LNHNV, CDR2 YYDKDF, per germline (reference sequence).

The chain carries TRBV6-4 and TRBJ1-2; maybe TRBD1 (5 bases). The CDR3 sequence is 14 residues long. Trimming stripped 4 bases from V and 3 bases from J, with 12 bases between. In germline, CDR1 is MRHNA, CDR2 SNTAGT. The CDR3 nucleotides read TGTGCCAGCAGTGTGAAAGGGGATGACTATGGCTACACCTTC. It encodes CASSVKGDDYGYTF.